These 21 T cell receptor beta chains were sequenced from one sample in a study of cytomegalovirus exposure and HLA in healthy donors. Use of 60 Vbeta and 13 Jbeta primers characterized the PCR. Clones were read by immunoSEQ multiplex PCR, and TCRdb kept only the in-frame ones, dropping some. The table includes 150,000 to 200,000 clones, roughly 80% detected once. The sample comprised PBMCs. Receptors originate from a man aged 35-49 years in good health and CMV-seronegative.

V and J are TRBV7-3 and TRBJ1-1, with D possibly being TRBD1 (6 bases). The CDR3 is 14 amino acids. Germline V gene data show CDR1 as SGHTA and CDR2 as FQGTGA. The V end lost 5 bases, the J end lost 1 base, and 11 bases lay between the germline ends. The CDR3 loop reads CASSRQDGNTEAFF. The CDR3 region has the DNA TGTGCCAGCAGCAGACAGGACGGGAACACTGAAGCTTTCTTT.

V and J are TRBV7-9 and TRBJ2-7; D might be TRBD2 (5 bases). This CDR3 region has 16 residues. The V gene's germline CDR1 is SEHNR and CDR2 FQNEAQ (reference sequence). Trimming pared 1 base from V and 3 bases from J, leaving 16 bases between. CDR3 nucleotides: TGTGCCAGCAGCTTAGTCGGCGCGGGCAGCAACTACGAGCAGTACTTC. Translation: CASSLVGAGSNYEQYF.

This sequence joins TRBV6-5 and TRBJ2-5; TRBD1 aligns across 9 bases. V lost 6 bases, J lost 5 bases, and 4 bases stayed unmatched. From germline, CDR1 is MNHEY and CDR2 SVGAGI. The CDR3 loop spans 13 amino acids. For the CDR3, the DNA is TGTGCCAGCAGCCGGACAGGGGACGAGACCCAGTACTTC. Translating gives CASSRTGDETQYF.

The V call is TRBV6-5, the J call TRBJ1-4; 12 bases fit TRBD1. V dropped 5 bases and J dropped 8; count of bases not matched to a gene: 3. CDR3 length: 14 amino acids. Germline V CDR1 and CDR2: MNHEY, SVGAGI. This CDR3 is CASSGTGGVEKLFF. The CDR3 bases are TGTGCCAGCAGTGGGACAGGGGGCGTAGAAAAACTGTTTTTT.

In its sample, this clone was seen once. The rearrangement links TRBV11-3 to TRBJ2-1; 8 bases are shared with TRBD1. The CDR3 extends over 15 amino acids. J gave up 3 bases and V 5 bases, and 6 bases lay outside the gene matches. Germline CDR1 reads SGHNT; CDR2 reads YENEEA. CDR3 DNA: TGTGCCAGCAGCGTCCGGACAGGGAACTACAATGAGCAGTTCTTC. Protein product: CASSVRTGNYNEQFF.

The rearrangement uses TRBV5-6 and TRBJ2-7; 12 nucleotides line up with TRBD2. This CDR3 has 17 amino acids. CDR1 is SGHDT and CDR2 is YYEEEE in the germline V gene. J lost 7 bases, V lost 4 bases, and 15 bases had no gene match. CDR3 loop: CASSRVGLAGPGSEQYF. CDR3 coding DNA: TGTGCCAGCAGCCGGGTAGGACTAGCGGGACCGGGGTCGGAGCAGTACTTC.

CDR3 sequence reads: CASSLDLWASNSGELFF. The CDR3, as DNA: TGTGCCAGCAGCTTAGATCTGTGGGCTAGCAATTCCGGGGAGCTGTTTTTT. The chain has TRBV11-2 and TRBJ2-2; perhaps TRBD2 as D (5 bases). The germline gives CDR1 SGHAT, CDR2 FQNNGV. This CDR3 has 17 residues. The V end was cut by 0 bases, the J end by 6 bases, with 17 bases between.

This sequence joins TRBV19 and TRBJ2-2, with 11 bases identical to TRBD1. Germline V gene sequence: CDR1 LNHDA, CDR2 SQIVND (reference sequence). J was trimmed by 3 bases and V by 10 bases; bases with no gene match: 7. The CDR3 is 15 residues long. The DNA for the CDR3 is TGTGCCACGTCCGGGACAGGGGGGTACACCGGGGAGCTGTTTTTT. The encoded protein is CATSGTGGYTGELFF.

The chain recombines TRBV18 with TRBJ1-3, with D possibly TRBD1 on 5 matching bases. CDR1 is KGHSH and CDR2 is LQKENI in the germline V gene. V shed 5 bases and J shed 3 bases, with 11 bases lying between them. The CDR3 extends over 14 amino acids. The CDR3 DNA reads as TGTGCCAGCTCAGCGGGGGACGTTGGAAACACCATATATTTT. It codes for CASSAGDVGNTIYF.

CDR3 loop: CASSQERVREAYEQYF. The CDR3 DNA follows: TGCGCCAGCAGCCAAGAACGGGTAAGAGAGGCCTACGAGCAGTACTTC. The V gene is TRBV4-3, the J gene TRBJ2-7, with unresolved D. V was clipped by 0 bases and J by 2 bases, with 14 bases between them. Germline V gene data show CDR1 as LGHNA and CDR2 as YSLEER. This CDR3 region has 16 residues.

Written as DNA, the CDR3 is TGTGCCTGGAGAACAGGGTTAGGAGGCTACACCTTC. The encoded protein is CAWRTGLGGYTF. V gene TRBV30 combines with J gene TRBJ1-2, with D possibly being TRBD1 (6 bases). The CDR3 totals 12 residues. The germline V gene has CDR1 GTSNPN and CDR2 SVGIG (reference sequence). The V end was cut by 3 bases, the J end by 8 bases, with 13 bases between.

The chain has TRBV7-9 and TRBJ1-1; D is perhaps TRBD1 (5 bases). The CDR3 extends over 13 amino acids. Trimming stripped 1 base from V and 10 bases from J, with 13 bases between. Germline values: CDR1 SEHNR, CDR2 FQNEAQ (reference sequence). The CDR3 here is CASSLGSGVGAFF. The DNA of the CDR3 is TGTGCCAGCAGCTTAGGGTCGGGGGTAGGAGCTTTCTTT.

The V gene is TRBV2, the J gene TRBJ1-2; D gene uncertain. Trimming left V 8 bases short and J 0 bases short, with 16 bases between. The CDR3 has 15 residues. Per the germline V gene, CDR1 is SNHLY and CDR2 is FYNNEI. Written as DNA, the CDR3 is TGTGCCAGCTCCCTGGGCAGGTTAGCTAACTATGGCTACACCTTC. Amino acids: CASSLGRLANYGYTF.

This clone was recorded once. This sequence joins TRBV5-4 and TRBJ1-1; 7 bases align to TRBD1. CDR1 and CDR2 from the germline V gene are SGHNT and YYREEE (reference sequence). The CDR3 runs to 15 residues. Unmatched junction bases numbered 4, after V lost 2 bases and J lost 0 bases. This chain's CDR3 is CASSFRQGLNTEAFF. The DNA of the CDR3 is TGTGCCAGCAGCTTTAGACAGGGCCTGAACACTGAAGCTTTCTTT.

The chain couples TRBV5-4 to TRBJ2-1; 9 positions agree with TRBD2. Germline V gene data show CDR1 as SGHNT and CDR2 as YYREEE (reference sequence). The CDR3 is 15 amino acids. V was clipped by 3 bases and J by 8 bases; unmatched bases: 9. The CDR3 DNA reads TGTGCCAGCAGCTGGGGGGGGCTAGCGGGACATGAGCAGTTCTTC. Amino acid sequence: CASSWGGLAGHEQFF.

The chain recombines TRBV9 with TRBJ1-1; tentatively, D is TRBD1 (6 bases). V was pared by 0 bases and J by 3 bases, with 9 bases between. The CDR3 is made up of 14 amino acids. Germline V lookup: CDR1 SGDLS, CDR2 YYNGEE. CDR3 in amino acids: CASSVASGDTEAFF. CDR3 sequence (DNA): TGTGCCAGCAGCGTAGCGTCAGGGGACACTGAAGCTTTCTTT.

This chain links TRBV28 with TRBJ2-7; D unclear. This CDR3 spans 12 amino acids. Trimming stripped 2 bases from V and 3 bases from J, with 5 bases between. Germline V lookup: CDR1 MDHEN, CDR2 SYDVKM. The CDR3: CASSLASYEQYF. CDR3 DNA: TGTGCCAGCAGTTTAGCCAGCTACGAGCAGTACTTC.

V is TRBV2 and J is TRBJ2-7, with 10 nucleotides matching TRBD1. V dropped 9 bases and J dropped 5; count of bases not matched to a gene: 4. CDR1 and CDR2 (germline): SNHLY, FYNNEI. The CDR3 sequence is 12 residues long. The CDR3 sequence is CASDRGRNEQYF. For the CDR3, the DNA is TGTGCCAGTGACAGGGGGCGGAACGAGCAGTACTTC. Full variable domain (outside the CDR3, taken from reference TRBV2 and TRBJ2-7): EPEVTQTPSHQVTQMGQEVILRCVPISNHLYFYWYRQILGQKVEFLVSFYNNEISEKSEIFDDQFSVERPDGSNFTLKIRSTKLEDSAMYFCASDRGRNEQYFGPGTRLTVT.

The rearrangement links TRBV7-2 to TRBJ2-7; possible D gene TRBD2, 5 bases. The CDR3 is made up of 15 amino acids. CDR1 is SGHTA, CDR2 FQGNSA, per germline. V was shortened by 0 bases and J by 6 bases, with 15 bases between the two germline ends. The CDR3 nucleotides read TGTGCCAGCAGCTTAGCTGATGCGGGCCTGGGCGAGCAGTACTTC. Protein product: CASSLADAGLGEQYF.

The J gene is TRBJ2-1, the V gene TRBV6-5; 7 bases agree with TRBD2. The CDR3 is 15 amino acids. Germline-derived CDR1 and CDR2 are MNHEY and SVGAGI. V lost 0 bases to trimming and J lost 3 bases; unmatched junction nucleotides: 2. The CDR3 coding sequence is TGTGCCAGCAGTTACTCAGGCGGGAGCTACAATGAGCAGTTCTTC. Residues: CASSYSGGSYNEQFF.

The chain couples TRBV7-8 to TRBJ2-3, with a tentative D call TRBD2 (5 bases). Trimming shortened V by 1 base and J by 4 bases, and 6 bases separated the two germline ends. Germline lookup yields CDR1 SGHVS and CDR2 FQNEAQ. This CDR3 is built from 13 residues. The CDR3 loop reads CASSLGRADTQYF. The CDR3 coding sequence is TGTGCCAGCAGCTTAGGGCGGGCAGATACGCAGTATTTT. The full variable domain, completed using reference TRBV7-8 and TRBJ2-3, is GAGVSQSPRYKVAKRGQDVALRCDPISGHVSLFWYQQALGQGPEFLTYFQNEAQLDKSGLPSDRFFAERPEGSVSTLKIQRTQQEDSAVYLCASSLGRADTQYFGPGTRLTVL.